A single sample gave rise to the 6 T cell receptor beta chains below, sequenced in a study of T-cell reconstitution after alpha-beta-depleted transplantation in children. Unique molecular identifiers were used to barcode this TCRbeta library. Each CDR3 protein gets one entry after TCRdb re-called the PCR reads with MiXCR. This table holds over 150,000 distinct CDR3 sequences, about 14% found once. The specimen comprised PBMCs from the stem cell graft donor, sampled from the stem cell graft. These TCRs come from a human donor who donated a stem cell graft to a child with acute lymphoblastic leukemia.

This clonotype was recorded many times. This sequence joins TRBV12-3 or TRBV12-4 and TRBJ2-5; D unresolved. The V end lost 6 bases, the J end lost 5 bases, and 13 bases lay between the germline ends. This CDR3 is 13 amino acids long. The CDR3 bases are TGTGCCAGCAGACGGAGTTTGGTGGAGACCCAGTACTTC. Translated: CASRRSLVETQYF.

V and J are TRBV12-3 or TRBV12-4 and TRBJ1-5; D may be TRBD1 (5 bases). This CDR3 comprises 14 residues. Trimming took off 10 bases at V and 6 bases at J, with 19 bases between the two ends. The CDR3 reads CATGAGDGSQPQHF. The CDR3 region has the DNA TGTGCCACCGGTGCGGGGGACGGGAGTCAGCCCCAGCATTTT.

The V call is TRBV7-2, the J call TRBJ2-3, with 8 bases that match TRBD2. Unmatched junction bases numbered 5, after V lost 4 bases and J lost 5 bases. CDR1 is SGHTA, CDR2 FQGNSA, per germline. The CDR3 sequence is 14 residues long. CDR3 bases: TGTGCCAGCAGCTCGGGACTAGAGGGAGATACGCAGTATTTT. Protein product: CASSSGLEGDTQYF. The complete variable domain, with remaining parts taken from reference TRBV7-2 and TRBJ2-3, reads GAGVSQSPSNKVTEKGKDVELRCDPISGHTALYWYRQSLGQGLEFLIYFQGNSAPDKSGLPSDRFSAERTGGSVSTLTIQRTQQEDSAVYLCASSSGLEGDTQYFGPGTRLTVL.

The rearrangement joins TRBV6-2 or TRBV6-3 to TRBJ2-5, with D possibly called TRBD1 or TRBD2 (5 bases each). The V gene's germline CDR1 is MNHEY and CDR2 SVGEGT. The V and J ends lost 4 bases and 2 bases respectively, with 14 bases between them. The CDR3 is 15 amino acids. Here the CDR3 reads CASSSRDGIQETQYF. CDR3 bases: TGTGCCAGCAGTTCCCGGGACGGAATTCAAGAGACCCAGTACTTC.

With respect to this clonotype: Possible read error: a much larger clone is one base away. The J gene is TRBJ2-3, the V gene TRBV10-3; D is perhaps TRBD2 (5 bases). This CDR3 has 15 residues. Germline assignment: CDR1 ENHRY and CDR2 SYGVKD. CDR3 in DNA: TGTGCCATCAGCAAAACGGAGGAGAGCACAGATACGGAGTATTTT. Its protein is CAISKTEESTDTEYF.

Comment on this clonotype: Given a much more abundant clone one base away, this may be a read error. The chain is built from TRBV11-3 and TRBJ2-3; 7 bases fit TRBD2. CDR3 length equals 13 residues. The V gene end was trimmed by 10 bases and the J gene end by 3 bases; junction bases not matched to a gene: 7. CDR1 and CDR2 (germline): SGHNT, YENEEA. CDR3 residues: CATTPAGTDTQYF. The CDR3 DNA reads as TGTGCCACCACCCCAGCGGGAACAGATACGCAGTATTTT.